The entry below describes one TCR beta chain. Its antigen is not yet known. No base quality values were provided; no much bigger clone lies one nucleotide off. Participants in the prospective study were aged 18 to 89 years, lived in some 24 United States geographic areas, and enrolled through a virtual design. Cohort assignment in the prospective study relied on participant-reported clinical history from a screening survey and a study questionnaire. For ImmuneRACE Cohort 3, a participant was defined as recovered based on two consecutive negative NP/OP PCR tests, clearance by a healthcare professional, or resolution of symptoms. Mobile phlebotomists in the prospective study collected whole blood, serum and a nasopharyngeal or oropharyngeal swab from every participant. Over a 2-month period, participants in the prospective study had the option of providing additional blood draws and questionnaires. Blood samples from the prospective study were shipped frozen or at room temperature prior to DNA extraction.

The immunoSEQ Assay, a bias-controlled multiplex PCR, was used to amplify TCRbeta CDR3 regions from genomic DNA. Per the source publication's procedure: Nucleated cell counts per sample were estimated from amplification of reference gene primers within the assay. To quantify the absolute abundance of each unique TCRbeta CDR3 rearrangement, sequence reads were collapsed and filtered. Productive Simpson clonality was computed per sample as the square root of Simpson's diversity index over productive rearrangements. Here the immuneACCESS table is served through TCRdb, limited to in-frame sequences with V and J called. Missing clones are a known gap in these copies; in checked studies unresolved V genes cover under half, and the rest lacks a known reason. The V and J calls and clone size were taken over from that table, and D and trimming were inferred from the DNA. The sample table contains roughly 230,000 clones; only one count was recorded for 80% to 85% of them. The ten largest make up about 3% of the sample.

The sample is drawn from a study of blood T cell repertoires in COVID-19 (dated by TCRdb to 2020 to 2021). For context, the study as a whole: Samples from collaborators originated in the United States, Italy and Spain and spanned both the acute and convalescent phases of COVID-19. The material from the prospective study consisted of cDNA or gDNA derived from T cells, B-cell-depleted T cells, or PBMCs. A freely available public database, intended as a resource for researchers studying the immune response to SARS-CoV-2, is where the repertoires were released. Samples were obtained from the ongoing ImmuneRACE study (first 160 participants) and from over a thousand subjects provided by 6 global collaborators. Where available, HLA class I and class II types were taken from metadata supplied by the sample provider and were not determined by assay-based typing. A de-identified subject ID, COVID-19 status, age in years and sex were almost always included in the sample metadata. The dataset comprised deeply sampled blood TCRbeta repertoires from subjects exposed to, actively infected with, or recovered from COVID-19. Points the paper makes about the study in general: The amount of clinical and demographic metadata varied by source and participant and was provided uncurated.

The germline V and J ends show losses of 5 bases and 4 bases respectively, and no gene match explains 10 bases of the junction. Including cysteine and phenylalanine, the CDR3 has 16 amino acids. The only DNA kept is the CDR3, 48 bases in frame from the first base. CDR1 is given as SEHNR and CDR2 as FQNEAQ, both from the germline V gene (reference sequence). The chain is encoded by TRBV7-9 joined to TRBJ2-7; TRBD1 lines up with 11 middle nucleotides. Specimen: PBMCs or T cells enriched from blood (not recorded which). The sequence derives from a man aged 45-65 years who had recovered from COVID-19. The encoded CDR3 is CASSRNTGTGGYEQYF. The nucleotide sequence reads as follows: TGTGCCAGCAGCAGAAACACCGGGACAGGGGGTTACGAGCAGTACTTC.